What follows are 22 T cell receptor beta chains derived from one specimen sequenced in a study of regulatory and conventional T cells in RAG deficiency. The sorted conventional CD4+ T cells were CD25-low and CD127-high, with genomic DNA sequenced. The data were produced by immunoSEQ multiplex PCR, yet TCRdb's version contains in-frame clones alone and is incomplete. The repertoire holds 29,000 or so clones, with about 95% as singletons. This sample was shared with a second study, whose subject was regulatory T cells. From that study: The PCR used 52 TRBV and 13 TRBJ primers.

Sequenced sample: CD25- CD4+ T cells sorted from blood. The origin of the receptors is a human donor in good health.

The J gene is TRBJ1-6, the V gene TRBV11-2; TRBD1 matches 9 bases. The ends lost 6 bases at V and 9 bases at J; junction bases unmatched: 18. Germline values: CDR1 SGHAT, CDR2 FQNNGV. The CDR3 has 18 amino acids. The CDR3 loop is CASRLGQGNPSGGSPLHF. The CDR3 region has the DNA TGTGCCAGCAGACTCGGACAGGGGAACCCCTCAGGCGGTTCACCCCTCCACTTT.

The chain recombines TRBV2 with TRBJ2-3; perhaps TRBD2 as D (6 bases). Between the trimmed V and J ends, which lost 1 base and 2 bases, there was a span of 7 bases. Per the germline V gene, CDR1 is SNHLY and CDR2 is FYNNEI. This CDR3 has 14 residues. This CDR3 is CASSEGLVTDTQYF. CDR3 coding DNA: TGTGCCAGCAGTGAAGGACTAGTCACAGATACGCAGTATTTT.

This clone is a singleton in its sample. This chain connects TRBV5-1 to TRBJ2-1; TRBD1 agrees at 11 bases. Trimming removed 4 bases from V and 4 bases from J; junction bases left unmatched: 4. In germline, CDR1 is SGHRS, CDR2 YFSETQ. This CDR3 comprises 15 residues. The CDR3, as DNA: TGCGCCAGCAGCCGGACAGGGGGCGCATACAATGAGCAGTTCTTC. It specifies CASSRTGGAYNEQFF.

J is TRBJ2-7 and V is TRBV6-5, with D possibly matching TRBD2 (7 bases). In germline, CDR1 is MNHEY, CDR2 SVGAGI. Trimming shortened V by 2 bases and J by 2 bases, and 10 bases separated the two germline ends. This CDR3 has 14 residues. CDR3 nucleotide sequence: TGTGCCAGCAGTTACGGGGGGGCTCCCTACGAGCAGTACTTC. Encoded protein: CASSYGGAPYEQYF.

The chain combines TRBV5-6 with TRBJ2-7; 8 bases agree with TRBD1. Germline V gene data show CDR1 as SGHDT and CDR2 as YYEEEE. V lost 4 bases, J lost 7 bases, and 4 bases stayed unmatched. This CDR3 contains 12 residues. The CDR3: CASSPDRAEQYF. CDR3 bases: TGTGCCAGCAGCCCGGACAGGGCTGAGCAGTACTTC.

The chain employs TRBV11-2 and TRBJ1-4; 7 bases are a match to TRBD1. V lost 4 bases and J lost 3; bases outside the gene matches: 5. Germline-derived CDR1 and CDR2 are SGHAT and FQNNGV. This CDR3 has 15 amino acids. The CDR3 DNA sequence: TGTGCCAGCAGCTCTAACCAGGGGGCTAATGAAAAACTGTTTTTT. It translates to CASSSNQGANEKLFF.

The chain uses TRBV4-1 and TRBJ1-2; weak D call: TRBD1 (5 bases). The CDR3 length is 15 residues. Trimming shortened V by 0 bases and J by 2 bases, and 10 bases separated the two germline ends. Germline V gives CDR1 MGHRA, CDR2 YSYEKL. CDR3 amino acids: CASSQELDSNYGYTF. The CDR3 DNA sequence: TGCGCCAGCAGCCAAGAGCTAGACAGCAACTATGGCTACACCTTC.

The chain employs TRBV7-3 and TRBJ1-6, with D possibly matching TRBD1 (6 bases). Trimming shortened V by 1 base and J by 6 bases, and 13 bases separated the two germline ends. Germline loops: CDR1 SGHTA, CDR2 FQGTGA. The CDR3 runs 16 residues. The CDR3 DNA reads TGTGCCAGCAGCTTAAGGGGAGGGGGGGCTAATTCACCCCTCCACTTT. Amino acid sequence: CASSLRGGGANSPLHF.

The CDR3 DNA is TGTGCCAGCAGTCAGACAGGGACCAATTCACCCCTCCACTTT. This encodes CASSQTGTNSPLHF. The rearrangement uses TRBV6-4 and TRBJ1-6; 7 positions match TRBD1. Germline loops: CDR1 MRHNA, CDR2 SNTAGT. The CDR3 totals 14 residues. Trimming removed 5 bases from V and 7 bases from J; junction bases left unmatched: 5.

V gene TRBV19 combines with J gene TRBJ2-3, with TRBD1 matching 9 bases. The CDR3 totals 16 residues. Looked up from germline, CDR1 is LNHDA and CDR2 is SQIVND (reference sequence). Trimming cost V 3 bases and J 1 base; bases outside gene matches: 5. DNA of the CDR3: TGTGCCAGTAGTATGGGGGGACAGGGAGGCACAGATACGCAGTATTTT. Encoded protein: CASSMGGQGGTDTQYF.

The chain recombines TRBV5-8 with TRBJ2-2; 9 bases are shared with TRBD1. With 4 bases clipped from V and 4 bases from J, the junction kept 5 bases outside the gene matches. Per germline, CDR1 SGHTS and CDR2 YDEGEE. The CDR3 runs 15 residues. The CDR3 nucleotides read TGTGCCAGCAGCCCCGGGACAGGGAGCACCGGGGAGCTGTTTTTT. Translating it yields CASSPGTGSTGELFF.

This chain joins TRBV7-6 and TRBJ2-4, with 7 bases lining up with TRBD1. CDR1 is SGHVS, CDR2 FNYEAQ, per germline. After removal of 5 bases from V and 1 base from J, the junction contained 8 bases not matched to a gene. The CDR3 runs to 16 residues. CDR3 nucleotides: TGTGCCAGCAGCAGACAGGGAAGGGTGGCCAAAAACATTCAGTACTTC. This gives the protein CASSRQGRVAKNIQYF.

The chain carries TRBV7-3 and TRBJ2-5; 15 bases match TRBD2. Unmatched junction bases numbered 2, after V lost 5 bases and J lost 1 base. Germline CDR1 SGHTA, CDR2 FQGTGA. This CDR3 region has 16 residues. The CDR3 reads CASSPGLAGGQETQYF. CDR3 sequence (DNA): TGTGCCAGCAGCCCGGGACTAGCGGGGGGCCAAGAGACCCAGTACTTC.

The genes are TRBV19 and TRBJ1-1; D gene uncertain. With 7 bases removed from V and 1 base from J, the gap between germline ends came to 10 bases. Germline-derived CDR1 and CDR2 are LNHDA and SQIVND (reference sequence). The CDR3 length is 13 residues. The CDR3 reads CASTLAWNTEAFF. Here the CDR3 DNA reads TGTGCCAGTACCTTGGCCTGGAACACTGAAGCTTTCTTT.

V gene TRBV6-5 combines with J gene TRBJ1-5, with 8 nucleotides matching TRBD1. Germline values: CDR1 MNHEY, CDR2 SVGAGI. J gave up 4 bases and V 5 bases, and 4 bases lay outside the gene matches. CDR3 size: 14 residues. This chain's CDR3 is CASSRTGRNQPQHF. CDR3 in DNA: TGTGCCAGCAGTCGGACAGGGAGGAATCAGCCCCAGCATTTT.

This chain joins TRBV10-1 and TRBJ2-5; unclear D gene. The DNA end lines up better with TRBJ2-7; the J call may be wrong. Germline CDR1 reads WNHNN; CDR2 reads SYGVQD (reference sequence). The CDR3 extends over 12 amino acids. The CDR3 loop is CASSDAWYEQYF. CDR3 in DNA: TGCGCCAGCAGTGACGCCTGGTACGAGCAGTACTTC.

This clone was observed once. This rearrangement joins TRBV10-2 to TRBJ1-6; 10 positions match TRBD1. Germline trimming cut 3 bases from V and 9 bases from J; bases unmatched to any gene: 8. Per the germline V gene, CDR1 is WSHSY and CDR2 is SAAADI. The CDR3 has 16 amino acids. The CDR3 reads CASSEPGTGVSSPLHF. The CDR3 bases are TGCGCCAGCAGTGAACCTGGGACAGGGGTAAGTTCACCCCTCCACTTT.

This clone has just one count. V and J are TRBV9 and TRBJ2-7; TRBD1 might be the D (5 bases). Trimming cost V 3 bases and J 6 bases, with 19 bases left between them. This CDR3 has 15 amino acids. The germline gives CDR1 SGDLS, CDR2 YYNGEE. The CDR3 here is CASSASLGAGAEQYF. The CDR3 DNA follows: TGTGCCAGCAGCGCCTCCCTTGGGGCAGGCGCCGAGCAGTACTTC. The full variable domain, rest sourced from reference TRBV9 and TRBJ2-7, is DSGVTQTPKHLITATGQRVTLRCSPRSGDLSVYWYQQSLDQGLQFLIQYYNGEERAKGNILERFSAQQFPDLHSELNLSSLELGDSALYFCASSASLGAGAEQYFGPGTRLTVT.

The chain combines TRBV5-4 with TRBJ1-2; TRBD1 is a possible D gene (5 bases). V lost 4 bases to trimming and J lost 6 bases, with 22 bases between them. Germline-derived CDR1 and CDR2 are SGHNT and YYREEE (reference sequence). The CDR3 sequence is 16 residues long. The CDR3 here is CASSPPGVREMDGYTF. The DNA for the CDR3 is TGTGCCAGCAGCCCCCCGGGGGTGCGGGAAATGGATGGCTACACCTTC.

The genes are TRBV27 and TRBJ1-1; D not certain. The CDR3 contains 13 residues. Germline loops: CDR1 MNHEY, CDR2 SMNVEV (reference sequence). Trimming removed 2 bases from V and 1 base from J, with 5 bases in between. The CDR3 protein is CASSLRGNTEAFF. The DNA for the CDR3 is TGTGCCAGCAGTTTACGGGGGAACACTGAAGCTTTCTTT.

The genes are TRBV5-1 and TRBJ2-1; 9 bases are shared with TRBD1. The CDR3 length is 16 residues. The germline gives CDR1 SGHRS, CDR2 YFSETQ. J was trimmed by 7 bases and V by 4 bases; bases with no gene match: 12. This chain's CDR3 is CASSSVTGGITNEQFF. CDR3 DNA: TGCGCCAGCAGCAGCGTGACAGGGGGAATTACGAATGAGCAGTTCTTC.

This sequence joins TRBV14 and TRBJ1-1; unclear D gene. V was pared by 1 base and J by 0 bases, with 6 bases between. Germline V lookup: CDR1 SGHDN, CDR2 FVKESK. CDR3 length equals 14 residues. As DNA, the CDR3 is TGTGCCAGCAGCCAAGCACCTATGAACACTGAAGCTTTCTTT. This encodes CASSQAPMNTEAFF.